This T cell receptor beta chain emerged from a study of a mutant IDH1 vaccine in newly diagnosed glioma. Study background: Patients had received radiotherapy, temozolomide, or both previously, most receiving both.

This table comes from immunoSEQ multiplex PCR, and its TCRdb copy is limited to in-frame clones, with some not included. The sample lists more than 35,000 clones, roughly 80% seen once, with about 5.2% in the top ten. CDR1 is MNHEY, CDR2 SMNVEV, per germline (reference sequence). Trimming pared 7 bases from V and 7 bases from J, leaving 20 bases between. There are 16 residues in the CDR3. On this clone: Its antigen is currently unknown.

Described time point: week 23, last vaccination. Doses of 300 ug of mutant IDH1 20-mer peptide were given with topical imiquimod. Donors' newly diagnosed IDH1-mutant WHO grade 3 or 4 astrocytomas lacked nuclear ATRX. This chain joins TRBV27 and TRBJ1-6; D might be TRBD1 (6 bases). This sequence was found in a man between 40 and 49 years old with glioma. The input for sequencing was PBMCs, taken from a glioma patient whose treatment included an IDH1 peptide vaccine. The CDR3 DNA is TGTGCCAGCACCACGGCGGGGGGCGCGCGGAATTCACCCCTCCACTTT. This sequence encodes CASTTAGGARNSPLHF.